The present TCR beta chain was sequenced within a study of blood T cell repertoires in COVID-19. Study-level background: PBMCs, B-cell-depleted T cells, or T cells provided the cDNA or gDNA that made up the material.

Germline assignment: CDR1 SGHAT and CDR2 FQNNGV. V shed 4 bases and J shed 2 bases, with 12 bases lying between them. The CDR3 covers 15 residues. Per the original methods: Cell counts per sample came from amplifying reference gene primers. TCRdb keeps only in-frame clones here, not all; method: immunoSEQ multiplex PCR. Clone size and V and J calls were adopted from that table, with D and trimming inferred from the DNA. The top ten clones hold more than 9% of a sample with some 220,000 clones, 70% to 85% of them seen once. The sample was peripheral blood. This TCR came from a man in his fifties or sixties with active or convalescent COVID-19. This chain connects TRBV11-2 to TRBJ2-1; no definite D call. CDR3 sequence (DNA): TGTGCCAGCAGCTCCTACGTAAATCCCTACAATGAGCAGTTCTTC. Protein sequence: CASSSYVNPYNEQFF. Variable domain in full (rest from reference TRBV11-2 and TRBJ2-1): EAGVAQSPRYKIIEKRQSVAFWCNPISGHATLYWYQQILGQGPKLLIQFQNNGVVDDSQLPKDRFSAERLKGVDSTLKIQPAKLEDSAVYLCASSSYVNPYNEQFFGPGTRLTVL.